One and the same sample provided the 5 T cell receptor beta chains below, sequenced in a study of Graves' ophthalmopathy and Graves' hyperthyroidism. The TCR beta CDR3 regions underwent amplification from RNA transcripts. After a first-round RT-PCR with HTBI primers, a second-round multiplex PCR was run. TCRdb reprocessed the multiplex PCR reads via MiXCR and lists one record per CDR3 protein. The sample holds about 220,000 distinct CDR3 sequences; about a fifth are singletons and the top ten take roughly 40%. Sequencing was performed on peripheral blood. Receptor source: a woman aged 50 to 60 with Graves' ophthalmopathy.

In this sample, this clonotype turned up many times. This chain uses TRBV13 with TRBJ1-1; D is unclear. Germline assignment: CDR1 PRHDT and CDR2 FYEKMQ (reference sequence). V gave up 4 bases and J gave up 4 bases, with 13 bases separating them. The CDR3 is 14 amino acids. The CDR3 reads CASSSGGGGTEAFF. The CDR3 DNA sequence: TGTGCCAGCAGCTCCGGTGGCGGCGGCACTGAAGCTTTCTTT.

This chain connects TRBV6-2 or TRBV6-3 to TRBJ1-2; D is unresolved. CDR3 length equals 14 residues. Trimming removed 4 bases at V and 4 bases at J, with 13 bases between. The germline V gene has CDR1 MNHEY and CDR2 SVGEGT. Here the CDR3 reads CASSFVGGSYGYTF. In DNA, the CDR3 is TGTGCCAGCAGTTTTGTCGGCGGGTCCTATGGCTACACCTTC.

This clonotype came up many times. The rearrangement joins TRBV10-3 to TRBJ2-1; 8 bases are a match to TRBD2. This CDR3 region has 14 residues. V lost 10 bases and J lost 8; bases outside the gene matches: 13. Germline CDR1 ENHRY, CDR2 SYGVKD. This chain's CDR3 is CATHDDSGKHEQFF. The DNA of the CDR3 is TGTGCCACTCATGATGATAGCGGGAAGCATGAGCAGTTCTTC.

This clonotype showed up many times. This sequence joins TRBV28 and TRBJ2-5, with TRBD2 matching over 8 bases. This CDR3 comprises 15 residues. Unmatched junction bases numbered 7, after V lost 6 bases and J lost 1 base. Per germline, CDR1 MDHEN and CDR2 SYDVKM. CDR3 nucleotide sequence: TGTGCCAGCAGGTCGGGGGGGGGCAGCCAAGAGACCCAGTACTTC. This translates into CASRSGGGSQETQYF.

This clonotype occurred a few times. The chain joins TRBV11-2 to TRBJ2-5, with a tentative D call TRBD2 (5 bases). The V gene lost 0 bases and the J gene lost 5 bases, with 7 bases spanning the gap. CDR3 length: 13 amino acids. Germline lookup yields CDR1 SGHAT and CDR2 FQNNGV. CDR3 bases: TGTGCCAGCAGCTTAGATAGCGTCGAGACCCAGTACTTC. Translating gives CASSLDSVETQYF.